The present entry profiles one TCR beta chain with its context. It lacks a known antigen. The input lacks base qualities; no much larger clone sits a single base away. This specimen belongs to a study of blood T cell repertoires in COVID-19 (dated by TCRdb to the early 2020s). In the study overall: Samples covering the acute and convalescent phases of COVID-19 were provided by collaborators in the United States, Italy and Spain. The material from the prospective study consisted of cDNA or gDNA derived from T cells, B-cell-depleted T cells, or PBMCs. The dataset comprised deeply sampled blood TCRbeta repertoires from subjects exposed to, actively infected with, or recovered from COVID-19. The repertoires were released in a freely available public database intended as a resource for research on the immune response to SARS-CoV-2. Samples came from the ongoing ImmuneRACE study (first 160 participants) plus 1,254 subjects from 6 global collaborators. A de-identified subject ID, COVID-19 status, age in years and sex were almost always included in the sample metadata. Where available, HLA class I and class II types were obtained from metadata supplied by the sample provider rather than from assay-based typing. General findings and caveats noted by the study authors: The amount of clinical and demographic metadata varied by source and participant and was provided uncurated.

TCRbeta CDR3 regions were amplified from genomic DNA by means of the immunoSEQ Assay, a bias-controlled multiplex PCR. As for the authors' bioinformatics: Within the assay, amplification of reference gene primers was used to estimate how many nucleated cells each sample contained. To quantify the absolute abundance of each unique TCRbeta CDR3 rearrangement, sequence reads were collapsed and filtered. For each sample, productive Simpson clonality was calculated as the square root of Simpson's diversity index over productive rearrangements. The immuneACCESS repertoire file appears here via TCRdb, limited to in-frame rearrangements. These files lack a portion of the clones; in checked studies, under half of the deficit traces to unresolved V genes, and the cause of the others is not known. For V, J and clone size, that table is used; D and trimming come from the DNA. For this sample the table gives more than 45,000 clones, of which about 81% were detected only once. The top ten clones comprise about 22% of the sample.

Including the terminal cysteine and phenylalanine, the CDR3 comprises 15 residues. Of the read, only the CDR3 DNA is kept; its 45 bases are in frame from base 1. Trimming leaves V shorter by 5 bases and J shorter by 10 bases, with the junction holding 12 bases beyond the gene matches. Reading the germline V gene (reference sequence) gives CDR1 SEHNR and CDR2 FQNEAQ. The collaborating institutions used their own protocols to collect whole blood in K2EDTA tubes. For TCRbeta analysis, collaborator samples were shipped as frozen whole blood, as isolated PBMCs, or as DNA extracted from either sample type.

The chain was built from TRBV7-9 and TRBJ1-4, with 8 central nucleotides matching TRBD1. Sequencing used peripheral blood. This sequence originates from a woman in her sixties or seventies with acute or convalescent COVID-19. CDR3 region: CASSLSTGGAGKLFF. The DNA reads TGTGCCAGCAGCCTTTCTACAGGGGGTGCAGGAAAACTGTTTTTT.